This TCR beta chain is drawn from a study of cytomegalovirus exposure and HLA in healthy donors. Unmatched junction bases numbered 5, after V lost 3 bases and J lost 4 bases. This CDR3 has 15 residues. Germline V gene sequence: CDR1 SGDLS, CDR2 YYNGEE. Assay used: immunoSEQ multiplex PCR; TCRdb lists only in-frame clones, some missing. Found here are about 220,000 clones, 80% to 90% of them singletons; the top ten hold around 3%. The V and J genes are TRBV9 and TRBJ2-5; 11 bases map to TRBD1. Material for sequencing was PBMCs. This clonotype was obtained from a woman between 18 and 29 years old in good health and CMV-seronegative. The CDR3 protein is CASSARTGGLETQYF. For the CDR3, the DNA is TGTGCCAGCAGCGCCCGGACAGGGGGCTTAGAGACCCAGTACTTC. Full variable domain (outside the CDR3, taken from reference TRBV9 and TRBJ2-5): DSGVTQTPKHLITATGQRVTLRCSPRSGDLSVYWYQQSLDQGLQFLIQYYNGEERAKGNILERFSAQQFPDLHSELNLSSLELGDSALYFCASSARTGGLETQYFGPGTRLLVL.